A selection of T cell receptor beta chains follows, all from one sample in a study of blood T cell repertoires in COVID-19. TCRdb's copy holds only in-frame clones and misses some; the assay was immunoSEQ multiplex PCR. The sample comprises 300,000 to 400,000 clones, around 90% of which are singletons, and approximately 9.9% rests with the top ten. Sequencing was carried out using peripheral blood. The receptor set was obtained from a young man with COVID-19, enrolled during active disease. Both conserved end residues are part of each CDR3. The D gene is left open where the match is weak. Size is omitted from some rows. Given values are once, few, many or a class for expanded clones.

CASSQDYPIGSYEQYF	TGCGCCAGCAGCCAAGACTACCCCATCGGGTCCTACGAGCAGTACTTC	TRBJ2-7	16	-	TRBV4-3	-
CASSQWGHGGYEQYF	TGTGCCAGCAGCCAATGGGGCCATGGGGGGTACGAGCAGTACTTC	TRBJ2-7	15	-	TRBV7-2	-
CASSLVSRQGAYEQYF	TGTGCCAGCAGCTTAGTATCCCGACAGGGGGCCTACGAGCAGTACTTC	TRBJ2-7	16	TRBD1	TRBV7-8	few
CASTLGDRDNEQFF	TGTGCCAGTACCCTGGGGGACAGAGACAATGAGCAGTTCTTC	TRBJ2-1	14	TRBD1	TRBV19	-
CASGSAGTGDTDTQYF	TGTGCTAGTGGTTCCGCCGGGACAGGGGACACAGATACGCAGTATTTT	TRBJ2-3	16	TRBD1	TRBV12-5	-
CASSLGQGGAYEQYF	TGCGCCAGCAGCTTGGGGCAGGGAGGGGCCTACGAGCAGTACTTC	TRBJ2-7	15	TRBD2	TRBV5-1	-
CASSFSPTGNYEQYF	TGTGCCAGCAGCTTCTCTCCAACCGGGAACTACGAGCAGTACTTC	TRBJ2-7	15	-	TRBV9	-
CARSFPPGFYEQYF	TGTGCCAGAAGCTTTCCCCCTGGCTTCTACGAGCAGTACTTC	TRBJ2-7	14	-	TRBV5-3	-
CASSPGQGGSYEQYF	TGCGCCAGCAGTCCGGGACAGGGGGGGTCCTACGAGCAGTACTTC	TRBJ2-7	15	TRBD1	TRBV5-1	-
CASSQGTLIHEQFF	TGTGCCAGCAGCCAAGGGACACTCATCCATGAGCAGTTCTTC	TRBJ2-1	14	-	TRBV3-1/TRBV3-2	-
CASSSRTVRLNQPQHF	TGTGCCAGTAGTTCCCGGACAGTCCGCCTCAATCAGCCCCAGCATTTT	TRBJ1-5	16	-	TRBV19	-
CSVGAGRGSPLHF	TGCAGCGTTGGTGCGGGGCGGGGTTCACCCCTCCACTTT	TRBJ1-6	13	-	TRBV29-1	-
CASSPTGAVYGYTF	TGTGCCAGCAGTCCTACAGGGGCGGTTTATGGCTACACCTTC	TRBJ1-2	14	TRBD1	TRBV6-5	-
CASSPLELAGTGELFF	TGTGCCAGCAGCCCCCTGGAACTAGCGGGAACCGGGGAGCTGTTTTTT	TRBJ2-2	16	TRBD2	TRBV27	-
CASSFPGLAGEGYNEQFF	TGTGCCAGCAGCTTCCCGGGACTAGCGGGAGAGGGCTACAATGAGCAGTTCTTC	TRBJ2-1	18	TRBD2	TRBV5-4	-
CASSLNRGLANEKLFF	TGTGCCAGCAGCTTAAACAGGGGGCTAGCTAATGAAAAACTGTTTTTT	TRBJ1-4	16	TRBD1	TRBV11-2	-
CASSLKKQGRIFLDNYEQYF	TGCGCCAGCAGTCTCAAAAAACAGGGCCGCATCTTCCTCGACAACTACGAGCAGTACTTC	TRBJ2-7	20	-	TRBV23-1	-
CASSWDRANEQYF	TGTGCCAGTAGCTGGGACAGGGCCAACGAGCAGTACTTC	TRBJ2-7	13	TRBD1	TRBV19	-
CASSQDRAKNIQYF	TGTGCCAGCAGCCAAGACAGGGCCAAAAACATTCAGTACTTC	TRBJ2-4	14	-	TRBV4-2	many
CASSLTRGSGGYTF	TGTGCCAGCAGCTTGACCAGGGGCTCCGGTGGCTACACCTTC	TRBJ1-2	14	-	TRBV5-6	-
CSVVMSAGGVEEQYF	TGCAGCGTTGTAATGTCAGCGGGAGGTGTGGAGGAGCAGTACTTC	TRBJ2-7	15	TRBD2	TRBV29-1	many
CATSSSGQLYQPQHF	TGTGCCACCAGCAGTTCGGGACAGCTTTATCAGCCCCAGCATTTT	TRBJ1-5	15	TRBD1	TRBV15	once
CASSSSSGSYEQYF	TGTGCCAGCAGCTCTTCTAGCGGAAGCTACGAGCAGTACTTC	TRBJ2-7	14	TRBD2	TRBV7-2	-
CASSSRPGTGSGANVLTF	TGTGCCAGCAGTTCCCGTCCCGGGACAGGGTCTGGGGCCAACGTCCTGACTTTC	TRBJ2-6	18	TRBD1	TRBV28	-
CASTPGQVTYEQYF	TGTGCCAGCACCCCGGGACAGGTAACCTACGAGCAGTACTTC	TRBJ2-7	14	TRBD1	TRBV11-2	-
CASSLDHSPERISEAFF	TGTGCCAGCAGCTTGGATCACAGTCCTGAGAGAATCTCTGAAGCTTTCTTT	TRBJ1-1	17	-	TRBV7-3	-
CASTFGQGAESGNTIYF	TGTGCCAGCACCTTTGGACAGGGGGCTGAGTCTGGAAACACCATATATTTT	TRBJ1-3	17	TRBD1	TRBV6-4	-
CASSVGANTEAFF	TGTGCCAGCAGCGTAGGAGCTAACACTGAAGCTTTCTTT	TRBJ1-1	13	-	TRBV9	-
CASSWERYNEQFF	TGTGCCAGCAGCTGGGAGAGGTACAATGAGCAGTTCTTC	TRBJ2-1	13	-	TRBV7-2	-
CASSSHHSGGDNTDTQYF	TGTGCCAGCAGCTCCCATCATAGCGGGGGGGATAACACAGATACGCAGTATTTT	TRBJ2-3	18	TRBD2	TRBV13	-
CASSAVMGQGPGELFF	TGTGCCAGCAGCGCGGTCATGGGACAAGGGCCCGGGGAGCTGTTTTTT	TRBJ2-2	16	-	TRBV9	-
CASSIGQGGTDTQYF	TGTGCCAGTAGTATAGGACAGGGGGGAACAGATACGCAGTATTTT	TRBJ2-3	15	TRBD1	TRBV19	-
CASSATYPGSGANVLTF	TGTGCCAGCAGTGCCACCTATCCCGGCTCTGGGGCCAACGTCCTGACTTTC	TRBJ2-6	17	-	TRBV6-4	-
CAIPHRGRRTSGSNGELFF	TGTGCCATCCCGCACAGGGGGAGGAGGACTAGCGGGAGTAACGGGGAGCTGTTTTTT	TRBJ2-2	19	TRBD2	TRBV9	-
CASSLGQGAFGYTF	TGTGCCAGCAGCCTGGGACAGGGGGCGTTTGGCTACACCTTC	TRBJ1-2	14	TRBD1	TRBV11-2	once
CASSRTGQGADTQYF	TGTGCCAGCAGCCGAACGGGACAGGGGGCCGATACGCAGTATTTT	TRBJ2-3	15	TRBD1	TRBV14	-
CASSFRGLLNTEAFF	TGTGCCAGCAGTTTTAGAGGGTTACTGAACACTGAAGCTTTCTTT	TRBJ1-1	15	-	TRBV28	-
CASSSWTSGLYNEQFF	TGTGCCAGCAGTTCCTGGACTAGCGGACTCTACAATGAGCAGTTCTTC	TRBJ2-1	16	TRBD2	TRBV6-6	-
CASSLQGQKLFF	TGTGCCAGCAGCTTACAGGGCCAAAAACTGTTTTTT	TRBJ1-4	12	-	TRBV5-6	-
CASSFTGQGNTEAFF	TGTGCCAGCAGCTTTACGGGACAGGGGAACACTGAAGCTTTCTTT	TRBJ1-1	15	TRBD1	TRBV7-2	-
CASSEFGGREGYTF	TGTGCCAGCAGTGAATTTGGGGGCAGGGAAGGCTACACCTTC	TRBJ1-2	14	-	TRBV2	-
CASSQEGLAGVNEQFF	TGCGCCAGCAGCCAAGAGGGGCTAGCGGGAGTCAATGAGCAGTTCTTC	TRBJ2-1	16	TRBD2	TRBV4-1	-
CASSIDPGRGTSGTYEQYF	TGTGCCAGTAGTATAGATCCAGGTCGAGGGACTAGCGGAACCTACGAGCAGTACTTC	TRBJ2-7	19	TRBD2	TRBV19	-
CASSLPLSAVGSEKLFF	TGTGCCAGCAGCTTACCCTTGTCTGCGGTCGGGTCTGAAAAACTGTTTTTT	TRBJ1-4	17	-	TRBV7-3	-
CAISAVAGGRNHNEQFF	TGTGCCATCAGTGCCGTAGCGGGGGGCCGGAACCACAATGAGCAGTTCTTC	TRBJ2-1	17	TRBD2	TRBV10-3	-
CASTEGQFTYEQYF	TGTGCCAGCACCGAGGGACAGTTTACCTACGAGCAGTACTTC	TRBJ2-7	14	TRBD1	TRBV11-2	few
CASSSLKGQQETQYF	TGTGCCAGCAGCTCCCTAAAGGGACAGCAAGAGACCCAGTACTTC	TRBJ2-5	15	TRBD1	TRBV11-2	-
CASSSGQGDTDTQYF	TGTGCCAGCAGCTCAGGACAGGGGGACACAGATACGCAGTATTTT	TRBJ2-3	15	TRBD1	TRBV11-3	-
CSARGVYEQFF	TGCAGTGCTAGAGGAGTATATGAGCAGTTCTTC	TRBJ2-1	11	-	TRBV20-1	-
CASRGTSGGGNEQFF	TGTGCCAGTAGGGGAACTAGCGGGGGCGGCAATGAGCAGTTCTTC	TRBJ2-1	15	TRBD2	TRBV19	-
CASKSRQGIMGYNEQFF	TGTGCCAGCAAGTCCCGACAGGGGATTATGGGGTACAATGAGCAGTTCTTC	TRBJ2-1	17	TRBD1	TRBV27	-
CASSLPGGDYGYTF	TGTGCCAGCAGTCTTCCAGGGGGAGACTATGGCTACACCTTC	TRBJ1-2	14	TRBD1	TRBV6-5	-
CASSLFPLEQYF	TGTGCCAGCAGCTTGTTTCCTCTCGAGCAGTACTTC	TRBJ2-7	12	-	TRBV5-6	-
CASSSSGLVSTGELFF	TGTGCCAGCAGCTCATCGGGACTAGTTAGCACCGGGGAGCTGTTTTTT	TRBJ2-2	16	TRBD2	TRBV7-3	-